What follows are 9 T cell receptor beta chains derived from one specimen sequenced in a study of blood T cell repertoires in COVID-19. Sequenced by immunoSEQ multiplex PCR; TCRdb stores in-frame clones only, minus some. This table holds about 200,000 clones, 75% to 90% found once. Specimen: PBMCs or T cells enriched from blood (not recorded which). The receptors derive from a middle-aged man who had recovered from COVID-19.

This rearrangement joins TRBV20-1 to TRBJ2-1; D is unclear. V shed 3 bases and J shed 0 bases, with 9 bases lying between them. The CDR3 consists of 14 residues. The germline CDR1 and CDR2 sequences are DFQATT and SNEGSKA (reference sequence). The CDR3 loop reads CSASMRNSYNEQFF. The CDR3 nucleotides read TGCAGTGCTAGTATGCGGAACTCCTACAATGAGCAGTTCTTC.

This clone was seen just once. This chain joins TRBV2 and TRBJ2-7; 7 positions agree with TRBD1. The V segment lost 6 bases and the J segment 4 bases; nucleotides outside the gene matches: 9. In germline, CDR1 is SNHLY, CDR2 FYNNEI. CDR3 size: 14 residues. The CDR3 region is CASRRWGRGYEQYF. The CDR3 nucleotides are TGTGCCAGCAGAAGGTGGGGCAGGGGGTACGAGCAGTACTTC.

This clone was found once. The chain recombines TRBV7-8 with TRBJ2-2; D is unclear. The germline V gene has CDR1 SGHVS and CDR2 FQNEAQ. The CDR3 is 14 residues long. V lost 0 bases and J 1 base, leaving 3 bases between the germline ends. For the CDR3, the DNA is TGTGCCAGCAGCTTAGCACAGAACACCGGGGAGCTGTTTTTT. This translates into CASSLAQNTGELFF.

The chain employs TRBV19 and TRBJ2-1; 8 nucleotides match TRBD2. The germline gives CDR1 LNHDA, CDR2 SQIVND (reference sequence). V lost 5 bases to trimming and J lost 0 bases; unmatched junction nucleotides: 3. CDR3 length equals 15 residues. The CDR3 sequence: CASSSAGGSYNEQFF. The CDR3 nucleotides read TGTGCCAGTAGTTCCGCGGGAGGCTCCTACAATGAGCAGTTCTTC.

The rearrangement joins TRBV5-1 to TRBJ1-1; 8 bases are a match to TRBD1. The germline V gene has CDR1 SGHRS and CDR2 YFSETQ. CDR3 length equals 14 residues. V lost 0 bases to trimming and J lost 6 bases; unmatched junction nucleotides: 4. Here the CDR3 DNA reads TGCGCCAGCAGCTTGGATAGACAGGGGTCTGAAGCTTTCTTT. It yields the protein CASSLDRQGSEAFF.

This CDR3 reads CSARGHEKLFF. The CDR3 nucleotides are TGCAGTGCTAGAGGGCATGAAAAACTGTTTTTT. This chain connects TRBV20-1 to TRBJ1-4; D is unresolved. The CDR3 runs 11 residues. V lost 1 base and J lost 6, with 3 bases in between. From germline, CDR1 is DFQATT and CDR2 SNEGSKA (reference sequence).

The rearrangement uses TRBV6-5 and TRBJ2-1; 10 nucleotides align to TRBD2. This CDR3 is built from 14 residues. Germline V gene data show CDR1 as MNHEY and CDR2 as SVGAGI. V was pared by 7 bases and J by 3 bases, with 3 bases of the junction left unmatched. The DNA of the CDR3 is TGTGCCAGCACCTGGACTAGCGGCTACAATGAGCAGTTCTTC. As protein: CASTWTSGYNEQFF.

V is TRBV29-1 and J is TRBJ1-5; TRBD1 is a possible D gene (6 bases). The CDR3 sequence is 14 residues long. V shed 6 bases and J shed 4 bases, with 16 bases lying between them. CDR1 and CDR2 from the germline V gene are SQVTM and ANQGSEA. The CDR3 nucleotides read TGCAGCGTGGCGTCCGGGACACTAAATCAGCCCCAGCATTTT. Its protein is CSVASGTLNQPQHF.

The chain combines TRBV19 with TRBJ2-2, with D tentatively TRBD2 (6 bases). Trimming removed 7 bases at V and 2 bases at J, with 32 bases between. The CDR3 consists of 21 residues. Per germline, CDR1 LNHDA and CDR2 SQIVND (reference sequence). CDR3 coding DNA: TGTGCCAGTATCTCCCCCACAATTGGAGGGAGGAAAGGCGGCAACACCGGGGAGCTGTTTTTT. It is translated as CASISPTIGGRKGGNTGELFF.